The rows below give T cell receptor beta chains drawn from one sample of a study of blood T cell repertoires in COVID-19. Sequenced by immunoSEQ multiplex PCR; TCRdb stores in-frame clones only, minus some. The sample holds over 150,000 clones, roughly 84% seen once. The specimen sequenced was peripheral blood. These TCRs come from a woman between 55 and 75 years old with COVID-19, enrolled during active disease. CDR3s include the opening cysteine and the closing phenylalanine or tryptophan. A D gene is named only where the DNA matches it firmly.

-	TRBJ1-1	TRBV7-3	TGTGCCAGCAGCTCTTTGCCGGGGAGTGAGACTGAAGCTTTCTTT	CASSSLPGSETEAFF
-	TRBJ2-6	TRBV15	TGTGCCACCAGCTTCTGGACTGCGGCTGGGGCCAACGTCCTGACTTTC	CATSFWTAAGANVLTF
-	TRBJ2-2	TRBV6-4	TGTGCCAGCAGTCAAGAGTTTGGCGGGGAGCTGTTTTTT	CASSQEFGGELFF
TRBD1	TRBJ1-5	TRBV27	TGTGCCAGCAGTCCCAGACCGGGACAGGGAAGACTTGGCAATCAGCCCCAGCATTTT	CASSPRPGQGRLGNQPQHF
-	TRBJ1-1	TRBV30	TGTGCCTGGAGTGAGGGGTCTTTTGAAGCTTTCTTT	CAWSEGSFEAFF
-	TRBJ2-7	TRBV10-3	TGTGCCATCAGTGGGACAGACTACGAGCAGTACTTC	CAISGTDYEQYF
-	TRBJ1-3	TRBV9	TGTGCCAGCAGCGTAGACTACTCTGGAAACACCATATATTTT	CASSVDYSGNTIYF
-	TRBJ1-1	TRBV10-1	TGCGCCAGCAGCGTGACAACGAACACTGAAGCTTTCTTT	CASSVTTNTEAFF
TRBD1	TRBJ1-2	TRBV6-5	TGTGCCAGCAGCCTCGATTCCCGGGACAGGGACGGCTACACCTTC	CASSLDSRDRDGYTF
TRBD1	TRBJ2-6	TRBV4-1	TGCGCCAGCAGCCCAGCAGGACAGGGGGCTCAACAATCTGGGGCCAACGTCCTGACTTTC	CASSPAGQGAQQSGANVLTF
-	TRBJ1-5	TRBV19	TGTGCCAGTACCGCGGAAGGTGTCAGCAATCAGCCCCAGCATTTT	CASTAEGVSNQPQHF
TRBD1	TRBJ1-4	TRBV6-5	TGTGCCAGCAGTTACCTGACAGGGAGTGAAAAACTGTTTTTT	CASSYLTGSEKLFF
-	TRBJ2-5	TRBV3-1/TRBV3-2	TGTGCCAGCAGCCAAAACAGGGCCACTAAGACCCAGTACTTC	CASSQNRATKTQYF
-	TRBJ2-1	TRBV6-5	TGTGCCAGCAGTTATTCAGGTGTCTCCTACAATGAGCAGTTCTTC	CASSYSGVSYNEQFF
-	TRBJ2-4	TRBV5-1	TGCGCCAGCAGCTTGGCTCCCAGGAGACAGGCCAAAAACATTCAGTACTTC	CASSLAPRRQAKNIQYF
TRBD1	TRBJ1-1	TRBV27	TGTGCCAGCAGTCCCCGACAGGGTACTAGTGAAGCTTTCTTT	CASSPRQGTSEAFF